The entry below describes one T cell receptor (beta chain). The antigen is not known. This entry comes from a study of T cell responses to AZD1222 COVID-19 vaccine. Study details: Second doses that came at about 4 or about 12 weeks were put together. Study-wide results and caveats: With two AZD1222 doses given, Spike-specific TCR breadth and depth both rose. The donor cohort was predominantly white British with a female majority, and clonal diversity may have been underestimated.

CDR3 size: 13 residues. In germline, CDR1 is MGHDK, CDR2 SYGVNS. V shed 5 bases and J shed 3 bases, with 11 bases lying between them. Sequencing used immunoSEQ multiplex PCR; TCRdb keeps in-frame clones, though not all of them. This sample has about 120,000 clones; about 87% occur once, and the top ten carry over 5.5%. Material: peripheral blood, obtained on day 0 of AZD1222 vaccination. The chain combines TRBV25-1 with TRBJ2-7; D is unresolved. The clonotype was recovered from an adult in good health. CDR3 DNA sequence: TGTGCCAGCAGTCGAGGAGCGATCTACGAGCAGTACTTC. It is translated as CASSRGAIYEQYF.